Described below is a single T cell receptor (beta chain) sequence and its context. Clones were sequenced by immunoSEQ multiplex PCR, and TCRdb holds only the in-frame ones, with some missing. This sample has about 140,000 clones, with roughly 92% found just once. These data originate in a study of T cell responses to AZD1222 COVID-19 vaccine. V shed 8 bases and J shed 0 bases, with 13 bases lying between them. Germline V gene lookup returns CDR1 SNHLY and CDR2 FYNNEI. The CDR3 runs 15 residues. This clonotype originated in an adult in good health. This specimen was peripheral blood, taken on day 0 of AZD1222 vaccination. The rearrangement joins TRBV2 to TRBJ2-2; D may match TRBD1 or TRBD2 (5 bases each). CDR3 residues: CASGRGNTNTGELFF. In DNA, the CDR3 is TGTGCCAGCGGACGGGGCAACACGAACACCGGGGAGCTGTTTTTT.